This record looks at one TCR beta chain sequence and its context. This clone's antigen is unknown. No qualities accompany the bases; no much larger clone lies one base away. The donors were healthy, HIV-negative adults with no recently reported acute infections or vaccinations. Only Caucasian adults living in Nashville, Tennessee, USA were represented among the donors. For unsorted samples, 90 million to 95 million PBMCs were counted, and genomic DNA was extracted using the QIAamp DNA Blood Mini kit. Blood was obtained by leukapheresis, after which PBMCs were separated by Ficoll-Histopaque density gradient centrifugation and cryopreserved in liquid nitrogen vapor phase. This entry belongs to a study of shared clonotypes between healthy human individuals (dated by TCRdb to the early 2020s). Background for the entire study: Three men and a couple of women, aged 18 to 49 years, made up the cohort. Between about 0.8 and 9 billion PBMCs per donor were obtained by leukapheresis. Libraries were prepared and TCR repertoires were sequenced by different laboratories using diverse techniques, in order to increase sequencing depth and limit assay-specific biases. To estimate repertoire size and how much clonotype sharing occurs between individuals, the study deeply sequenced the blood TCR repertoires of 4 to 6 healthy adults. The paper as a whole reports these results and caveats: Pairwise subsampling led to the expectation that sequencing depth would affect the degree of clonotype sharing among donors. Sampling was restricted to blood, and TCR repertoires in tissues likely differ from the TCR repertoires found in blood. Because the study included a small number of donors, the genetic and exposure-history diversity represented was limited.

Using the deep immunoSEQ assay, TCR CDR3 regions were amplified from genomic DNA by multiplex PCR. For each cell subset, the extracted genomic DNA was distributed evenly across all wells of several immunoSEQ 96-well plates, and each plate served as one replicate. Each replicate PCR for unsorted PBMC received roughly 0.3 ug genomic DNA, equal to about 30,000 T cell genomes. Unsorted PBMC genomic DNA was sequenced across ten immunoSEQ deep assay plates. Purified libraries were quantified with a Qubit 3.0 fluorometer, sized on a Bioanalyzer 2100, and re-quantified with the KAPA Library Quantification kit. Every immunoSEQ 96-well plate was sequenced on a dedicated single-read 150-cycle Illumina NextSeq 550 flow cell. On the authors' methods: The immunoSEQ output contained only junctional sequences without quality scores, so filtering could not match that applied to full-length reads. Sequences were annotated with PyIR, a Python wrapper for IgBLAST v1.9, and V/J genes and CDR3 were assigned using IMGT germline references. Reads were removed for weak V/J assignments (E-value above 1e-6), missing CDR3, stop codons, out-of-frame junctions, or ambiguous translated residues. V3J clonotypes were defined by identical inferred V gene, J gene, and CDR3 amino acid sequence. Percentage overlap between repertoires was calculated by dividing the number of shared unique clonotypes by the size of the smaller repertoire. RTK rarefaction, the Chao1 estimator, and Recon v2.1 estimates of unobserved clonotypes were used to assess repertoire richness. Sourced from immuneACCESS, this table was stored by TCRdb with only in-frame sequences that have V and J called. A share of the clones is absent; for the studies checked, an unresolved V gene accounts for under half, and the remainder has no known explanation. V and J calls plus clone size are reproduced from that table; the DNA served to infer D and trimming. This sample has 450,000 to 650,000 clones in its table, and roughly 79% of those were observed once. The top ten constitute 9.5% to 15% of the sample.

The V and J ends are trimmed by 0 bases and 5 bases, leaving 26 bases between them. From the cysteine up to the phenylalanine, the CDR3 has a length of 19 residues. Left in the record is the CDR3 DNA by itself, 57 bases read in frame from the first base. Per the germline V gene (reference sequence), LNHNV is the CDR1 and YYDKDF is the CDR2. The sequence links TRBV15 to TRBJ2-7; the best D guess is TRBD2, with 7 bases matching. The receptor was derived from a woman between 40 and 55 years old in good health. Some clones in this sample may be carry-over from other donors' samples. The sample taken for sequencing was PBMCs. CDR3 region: CATSRDQVGLGGRENEQYF. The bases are TGTGCCACCAGCAGAGATCAGGTGGGATTGGGGGGGCGCGAGAACGAGCAGTACTTC.